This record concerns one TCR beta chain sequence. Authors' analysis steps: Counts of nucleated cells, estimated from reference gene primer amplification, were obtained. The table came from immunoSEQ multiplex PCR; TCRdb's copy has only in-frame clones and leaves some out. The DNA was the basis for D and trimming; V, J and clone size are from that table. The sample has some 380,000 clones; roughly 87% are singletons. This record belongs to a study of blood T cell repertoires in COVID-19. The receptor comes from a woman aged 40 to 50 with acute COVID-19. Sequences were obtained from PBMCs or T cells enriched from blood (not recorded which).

The CDR3 here is CASSQRGAPQETQYF. CDR3 DNA sequence: TGTGCCAGCAGTCAACGGGGGGCTCCTCAAGAGACCCAGTACTTC. The V and J genes are TRBV27 and TRBJ2-5; the D gene is possibly TRBD2 (7 bases). V was clipped by 5 bases and J by 2 bases, with 15 bases between them. The CDR3 totals 15 residues. Germline V gene lookup returns CDR1 MNHEY and CDR2 SMNVEV (reference sequence).